This T cell receptor beta chain originates from a study of brain T cells in children with intractable seizures. The study, taken as a whole, reports: Only CDR3 sequence similarity suggested viral specificity, without known HCMV serostatus.

TCRdb's table, derived via immunoSEQ multiplex PCR, lists solely in-frame clones and lacks some. The data show about 340,000 clones, 93% seen once. Per germline, CDR1 KGHDR and CDR2 SFDVKD. The CDR3 is 14 residues long. The V end lost 3 bases, the J end lost 8 bases, and 13 bases lay between the germline ends. As regards this clone: The antigen remains unidentified.

Time point here: blood from clinic visit 5 months post-surgery; TSC patient then seizure free. Specimen: peripheral blood, collected about 5 months after surgery. The genes are TRBV24-1 and TRBJ2-1, with D tentatively TRBD1 (5 bases). The TCR was taken from a boy in the first two years of life with tuberous sclerosis and intractable seizures. The DNA for the CDR3 is TGTGCCACCAGTGATCCGGGTCCCAGGGATGAGCAGTTCTTC. This encodes CATSDPGPRDEQFF.